This T cell receptor beta chain was documented in a study of blood T cell repertoires in COVID-19. For the study at large: The samples span acute and convalescent COVID-19 from the United States, Italy and Spain. PBMCs, B-cell-depleted T cells, or T cells were the source of the cDNA or gDNA that made up the material.

The CDR3 has 16 residues. CDR1 and CDR2 (germline): LNHNV, YYDKDF (reference sequence). The V and J ends lost 2 bases and 6 bases respectively, with 16 bases between them. Original analysis: How many nucleated cells were present was estimated from reference gene primer amplification. Assay used: immunoSEQ multiplex PCR; TCRdb lists only in-frame clones, some missing. That table furnishes V, J and clone size, whereas the DNA furnished D and trimming. The sample has roughly 120,000 clones; over 70% are singletons. Sequencing used peripheral blood. The chain recombines TRBV15 with TRBJ1-4, with D possibly TRBD1 on 5 matching bases. The origin of this receptor is a woman between 65 and 79 years old with acute or convalescent COVID-19. The CDR3 DNA reads TGTGCCACCAGCAGACATTCGGGACTCCTCGATGAAAAACTGTTTTTT. Translating it yields CATSRHSGLLDEKLFF.